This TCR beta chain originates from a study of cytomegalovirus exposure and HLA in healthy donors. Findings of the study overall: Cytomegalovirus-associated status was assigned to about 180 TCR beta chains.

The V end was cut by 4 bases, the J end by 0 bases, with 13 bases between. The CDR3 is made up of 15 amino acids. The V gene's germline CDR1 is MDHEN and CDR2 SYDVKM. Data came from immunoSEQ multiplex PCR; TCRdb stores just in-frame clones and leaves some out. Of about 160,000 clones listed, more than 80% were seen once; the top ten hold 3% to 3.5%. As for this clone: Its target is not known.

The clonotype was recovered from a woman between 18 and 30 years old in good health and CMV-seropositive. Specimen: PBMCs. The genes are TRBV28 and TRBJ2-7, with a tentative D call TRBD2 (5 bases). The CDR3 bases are TGTGCCAGCAGTTCCCGGACGGGAAGCTCCTACGAGCAGTACTTC. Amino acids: CASSSRTGSSYEQYF.